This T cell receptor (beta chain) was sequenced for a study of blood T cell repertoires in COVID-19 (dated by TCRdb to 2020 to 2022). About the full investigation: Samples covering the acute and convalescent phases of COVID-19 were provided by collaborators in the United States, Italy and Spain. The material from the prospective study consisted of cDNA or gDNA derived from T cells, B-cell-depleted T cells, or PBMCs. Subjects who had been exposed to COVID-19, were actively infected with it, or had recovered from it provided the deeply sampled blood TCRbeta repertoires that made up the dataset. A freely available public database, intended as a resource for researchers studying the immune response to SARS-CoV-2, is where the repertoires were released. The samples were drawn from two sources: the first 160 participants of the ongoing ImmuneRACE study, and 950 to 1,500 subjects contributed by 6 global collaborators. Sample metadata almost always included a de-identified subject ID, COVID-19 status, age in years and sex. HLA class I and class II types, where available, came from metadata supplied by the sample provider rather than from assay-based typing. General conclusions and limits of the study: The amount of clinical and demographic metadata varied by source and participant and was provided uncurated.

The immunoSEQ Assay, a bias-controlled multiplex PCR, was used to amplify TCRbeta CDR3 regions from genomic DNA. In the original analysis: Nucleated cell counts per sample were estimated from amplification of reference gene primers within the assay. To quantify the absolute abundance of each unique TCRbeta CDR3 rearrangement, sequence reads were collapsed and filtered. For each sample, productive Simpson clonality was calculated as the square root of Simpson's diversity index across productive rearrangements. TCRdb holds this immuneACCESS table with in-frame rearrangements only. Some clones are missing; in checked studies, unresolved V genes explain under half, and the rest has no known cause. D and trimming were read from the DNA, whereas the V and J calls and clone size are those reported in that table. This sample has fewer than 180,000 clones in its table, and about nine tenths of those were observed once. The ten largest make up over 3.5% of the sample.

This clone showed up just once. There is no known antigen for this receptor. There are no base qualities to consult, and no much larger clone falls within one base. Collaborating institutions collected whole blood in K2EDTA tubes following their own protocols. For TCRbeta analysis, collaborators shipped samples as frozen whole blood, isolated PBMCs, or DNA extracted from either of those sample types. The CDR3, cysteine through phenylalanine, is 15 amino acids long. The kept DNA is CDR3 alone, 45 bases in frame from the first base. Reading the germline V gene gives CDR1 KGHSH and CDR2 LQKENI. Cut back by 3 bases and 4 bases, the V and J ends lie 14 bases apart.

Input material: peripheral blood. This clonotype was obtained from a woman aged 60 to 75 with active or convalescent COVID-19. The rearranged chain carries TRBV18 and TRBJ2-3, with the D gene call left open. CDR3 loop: CASSPTAQAPDTQYF. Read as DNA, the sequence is TGTGCCAGCTCACCCACGGCCCAGGCCCCAGATACGCAGTATTTT.